Detailed here is one TCR beta chain. TCRdb recomputed calls from the 5' RACE reads with MiXCR, one row per CDR3 protein. The repertoire holds about 220,000 distinct CDR3 sequences, with roughly 7.1% as singletons. This CDR3 is built from 15 residues. V dropped 0 bases and J dropped 0 bases, with 9 bases sitting between them. CDR1 and CDR2 from the germline V gene are LGHNA and YSLEER. This sample is drawn from a study of identical twins. These same records also appear under a second study, on T cells expressing NK-cell markers. From that second work: All TCR beta repertoires analysed originated from sorted CD3+CD56+NKG2C+, CD3+CD56+NKG2C- and CD3+CD56-NKG2C+ T cells.

The TCR was taken from a woman younger than 35 in good health. This rearrangement joins TRBV4-3 to TRBJ2-7; perhaps TRBD2 as D (5 bases). The specimen was CD8+ T cells sorted from blood. The CDR3: CASSQDPGSSYEQYF. In nucleotides, the CDR3 is TGCGCCAGCAGCCAAGATCCGGGGTCCTCCTACGAGCAGTACTTC.